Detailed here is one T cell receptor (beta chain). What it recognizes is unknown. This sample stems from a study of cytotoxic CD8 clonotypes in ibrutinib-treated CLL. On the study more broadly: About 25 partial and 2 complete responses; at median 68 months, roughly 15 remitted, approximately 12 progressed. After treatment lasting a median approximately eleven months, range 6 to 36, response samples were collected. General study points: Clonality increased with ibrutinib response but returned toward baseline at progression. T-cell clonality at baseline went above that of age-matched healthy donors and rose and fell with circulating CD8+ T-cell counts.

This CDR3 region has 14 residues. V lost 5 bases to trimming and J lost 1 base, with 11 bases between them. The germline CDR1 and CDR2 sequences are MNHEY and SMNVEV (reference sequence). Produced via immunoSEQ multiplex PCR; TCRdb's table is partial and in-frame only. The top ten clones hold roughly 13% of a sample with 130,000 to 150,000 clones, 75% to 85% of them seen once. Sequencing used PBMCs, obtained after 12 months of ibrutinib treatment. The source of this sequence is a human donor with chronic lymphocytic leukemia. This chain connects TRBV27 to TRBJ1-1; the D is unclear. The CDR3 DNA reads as TGTGCCAGCAGTCTGGCGAGGAAGAACACTGAAGCTTTCTTT. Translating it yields CASSLARKNTEAFF.